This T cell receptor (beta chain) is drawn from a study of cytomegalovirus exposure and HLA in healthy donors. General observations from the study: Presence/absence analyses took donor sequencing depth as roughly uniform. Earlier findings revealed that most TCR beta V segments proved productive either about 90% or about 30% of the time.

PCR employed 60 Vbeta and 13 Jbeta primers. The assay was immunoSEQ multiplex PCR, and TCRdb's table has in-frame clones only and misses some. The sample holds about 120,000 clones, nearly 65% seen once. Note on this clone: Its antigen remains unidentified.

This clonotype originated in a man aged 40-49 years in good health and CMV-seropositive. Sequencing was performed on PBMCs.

The CDR3 DNA reads TGTGCCAGCAGCCCGGTTTCAGCGGGAGAGGATGAGCAGTTCTTC. As protein: CASSPVSAGEDEQFF. The rearrangement uses TRBV27 and TRBJ2-1; 8 positions agree with TRBD2. The V gene end was trimmed by 6 bases and the J gene end by 8 bases; junction bases not matched to a gene: 12. The germline gives CDR1 MNHEY, CDR2 SMNVEV (reference sequence). This CDR3 comprises 15 residues.